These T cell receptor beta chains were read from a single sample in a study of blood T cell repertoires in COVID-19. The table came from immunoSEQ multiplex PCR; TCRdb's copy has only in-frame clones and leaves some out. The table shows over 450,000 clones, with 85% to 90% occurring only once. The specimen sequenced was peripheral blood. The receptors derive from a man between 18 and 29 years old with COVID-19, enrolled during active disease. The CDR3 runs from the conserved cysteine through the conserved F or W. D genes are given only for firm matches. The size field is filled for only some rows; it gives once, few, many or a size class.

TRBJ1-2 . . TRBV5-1 TGCGCCAGCAGCTTGGGGCAGGGACACGGCTACACCTTC CASSLGQGHGYTF
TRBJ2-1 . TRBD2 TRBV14 TGTGCCAGCAGCCAAGCCACCGGACTAGCGGGAGTGGGTGAGCAGTTCTTC CASSQATGLAGVGEQFF
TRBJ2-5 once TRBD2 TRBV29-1 TGCAGCGGGACTAGCGGGGTCGAGACCCAGTACTTC CSGTSGVETQYF
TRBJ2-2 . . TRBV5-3 TGTGCCAGAAGCTACAAGGGGGATCGCTCCGGGGAGCTGTTTTTT CARSYKGDRSGELFF
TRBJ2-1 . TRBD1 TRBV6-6 TGTGCCAGCAGGAACACAGGGGGTGATGAGCAGTTCTTC CASRNTGGDEQFF
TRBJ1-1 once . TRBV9 TGTGCCAGCAGCGCCGAGGGGGATGACACTGAAGCTTTCTTT CASSAEGDDTEAFF
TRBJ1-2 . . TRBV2 TGTGCCAGCCAAATCCAGGGGATGGATGGCTACACCTTC CASQIQGMDGYTF
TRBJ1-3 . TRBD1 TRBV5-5 TGTGCCAGCAGCTTAGATGCCGGGACAGGGAGAAACACCATATATTTT CASSLDAGTGRNTIYF
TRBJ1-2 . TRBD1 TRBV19 TGTGCCAGTAGTATAGGGACAGGCGATGGCTACACCTTC CASSIGTGDGYTF
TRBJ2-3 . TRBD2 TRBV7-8 TGTGCCAGCAGCTTACCGAGCGGGAGGGCCGGAGATACGCAGTATTTT CASSLPSGRAGDTQYF
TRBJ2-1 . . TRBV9 TGTGCCAGCAGCTCCTCAGGATCTATCTCCTACAATGAGCAGTTCTTC CASSSSGSISYNEQFF
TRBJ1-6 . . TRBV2 TGTGCCAGCAAGCAGGGCCCTAATTCACCCCTCCACTTT CASKQGPNSPLHF
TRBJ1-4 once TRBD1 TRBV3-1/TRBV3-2 TGTGCCAGCAGCCACCCAGGGGGGCACGAAAAACTGTTTTTT CASSHPGGHEKLFF
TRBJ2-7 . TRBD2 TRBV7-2 TGTGCCAGCAGCTCGGGACTAGTGAACTACGAGCAGTACTTC CASSSGLVNYEQYF
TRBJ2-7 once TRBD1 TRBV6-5 TGTGCCAGCAGTAAAACCGGGACAGGGACTTACGAGCAGTACTTC CASSKTGTGTYEQYF
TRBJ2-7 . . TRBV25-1 TGTGCCAGCAGTGACCCCGGTCGGAGCTCCTACGAGCAGTACTTC CASSDPGRSSYEQYF
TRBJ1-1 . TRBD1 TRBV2 TGTGCCAGCAGGGGACAGGGGGCTATTGAAGCTTTCTTT CASRGQGAIEAFF
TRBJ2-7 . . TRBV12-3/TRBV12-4 TGTGCCAGCAGTTTGAACAGTGCCTACGAGCAGTACTTC CASSLNSAYEQYF
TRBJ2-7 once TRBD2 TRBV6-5 TGTGCCAGCACCGATAGCGGGAGGGCCTACGAGCAGTACTTC CASTDSGRAYEQYF
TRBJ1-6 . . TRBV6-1 TGTGCCAGCAGTGAGAGGCAGATCAGCTCCTATAATTCACCCCTCCACTTT CASSERQISSYNSPLHF
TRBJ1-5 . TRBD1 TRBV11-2 TGTGCCAGTAGGGGACAGAGCAATCAGCCCCAGCATTTT CASRGQSNQPQHF
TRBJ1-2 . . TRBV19 TGTGCCAGTAGTCACCCCCGGAGTGCTAACTATGGCTACACCTTC CASSHPRSANYGYTF
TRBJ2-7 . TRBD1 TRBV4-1 TGCGCCAGCAGCCAAGAAGAGACAGGGGTTTCCTACGAGCAGTACTTC CASSQEETGVSYEQYF
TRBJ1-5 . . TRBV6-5 TGTGCCAGCTCGAACAGGGCGGGTAGCAATCAGCCCCAGCATTTT CASSNRAGSNQPQHF
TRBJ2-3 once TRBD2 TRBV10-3 TGTGCCATCAGCGGTAGCGGGATAATGGATACGCAGTATTTT CAISGSGIMDTQYF
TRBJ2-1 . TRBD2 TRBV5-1 TGCGCCAGCAGCTTGGCCGAGGTAGCGGGAGTGGACAATGAGCAGTTCTTC CASSLAEVAGVDNEQFF
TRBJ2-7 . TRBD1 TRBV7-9 TGTGCCAGCAGCCCTCGGGACAGGGTCTACGAGCAGTACTTC CASSPRDRVYEQYF
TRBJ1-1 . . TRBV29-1 TGCAGCGTTGTGGGCAGCCTAAACACTGAAGCTTTCTTT CSVVGSLNTEAFF
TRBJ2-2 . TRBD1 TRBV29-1 TGCAGCGTTGATAGGGGGCAGGGGACCGGGGAGCTGTTTTTT CSVDRGQGTGELFF
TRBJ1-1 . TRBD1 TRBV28 TGTGCCAGCAGGTTACCCGGGACAGGTTCGGTCACTGAAGCTTTCTTT CASRLPGTGSVTEAFF
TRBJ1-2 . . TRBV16 TGTGCCAGCAGCCAACGGTCAATCACTAACTATGGCTACACCTTC CASSQRSITNYGYTF
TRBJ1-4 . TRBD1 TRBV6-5 TGTGCCAGCAGTACAGACAGGGGTTCGAGGGAAAAACTGTTTTTT CASSTDRGSREKLFF
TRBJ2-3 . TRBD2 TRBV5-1 TGCGCCAGCAGCTTGGAAGTAGGGAACCTACTAGCGGGACGCACAGATACGCAGTATTTT CASSLEVGNLLAGRTDTQYF
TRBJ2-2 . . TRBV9 TGTGCCAGCGCCACACAGGGTGATGGAACCGGGGAGCTGTTTTTT CASATQGDGTGELFF
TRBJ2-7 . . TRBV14 TGTGCCAGCAGCCTCCTCGAAGTGCGCTACGAGCAGTACTTC CASSLLEVRYEQYF
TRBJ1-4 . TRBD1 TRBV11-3 TGTGCCAGCAGCTTAGATGGAGGGGGCAACGAAAAACTGTTTTTT CASSLDGGGNEKLFF
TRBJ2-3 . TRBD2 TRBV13 TGTGCCAGCAGTTTTAGGACTAGAGATACGCAGTATTTT CASSFRTRDTQYF
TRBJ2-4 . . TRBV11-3 TGTGCCAGCAGCTTAGATTACCCAGTAGCCAAAAACATTCAGTACTTC CASSLDYPVAKNIQYF
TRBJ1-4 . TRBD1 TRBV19 TGTGCCAGTGGGACAGGGTGGGGCGAAAAACTGTTTTTT CASGTGWGEKLFF
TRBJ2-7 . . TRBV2 TGTGCCAGCAGACAACAGGGCAGCTCCTACGAGCAGTACTTC CASRQQGSSYEQYF
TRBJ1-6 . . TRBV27 TGTGCCAGCAGTTTTAAACTAGGAAGCTCCTATAATTCACCCCTCCACTTT CASSFKLGSSYNSPLHF
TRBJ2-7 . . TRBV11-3 TGTGCCAGCAGCTTCAGGAAGCACTACGAGCAGTACTTC CASSFRKHYEQYF
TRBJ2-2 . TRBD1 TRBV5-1 TGCGCCAGCAGAACCCCGGGACAGGGGAAATGGGCCGGGGAGCTGTTTTTT CASRTPGQGKWAGELFF
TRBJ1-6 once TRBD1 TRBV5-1 TGCGCCAGCAGCAGTGGGACAGGAGTAAATTCACCCCTCCACTTT CASSSGTGVNSPLHF
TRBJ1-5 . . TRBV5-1 TGCGCCAGCAGCTTAGGGGGTGCGGATCAGCCCCAGCATTTT CASSLGGADQPQHF